This T cell receptor (beta chain) was recovered during a study of blood T cell repertoires in COVID-19. On the study more broadly: Samples taken during acute and convalescent COVID-19 were collected in the United States, Italy and Spain. Nucleic acid was either cDNA or gDNA, and it came from T cells, B-cell-depleted T cells, or PBMCs.

This CDR3 has 14 amino acids. CDR1 is KGHSH and CDR2 is LQKENI in the germline V gene. Trimming shortened V by 7 bases and J by 4 bases, and 16 bases separated the two germline ends. As processed by the authors: Reference gene primer amplification in the assay estimated nucleated cell counts. Sequencing used immunoSEQ multiplex PCR; TCRdb keeps in-frame clones, though not all of them. D and trimming were read from the DNA, whereas the V and J calls and clone size are those reported in that table. Of 85,000 to 130,000 clones listed, around 90% were seen once; the top ten hold roughly 4.6%. The sample consisted of peripheral blood. The receptor's source is a human donor in a cohort sampled during active COVID-19. V usage is TRBV18 and J usage is TRBJ1-2, with D maybe TRBD1 (6 bases). The CDR3 sequence is CASFPSGASYGYTF. The CDR3 DNA reads TGTGCCAGCTTCCCGTCAGGGGCGAGCTATGGCTACACCTTC.